This T cell receptor (beta chain) came from a study of T cells after posttransplantation cyclophosphamide. This CDR3 is built from 14 residues. Germline CDR1 reads ENHRY; CDR2 reads SYGVKD. Trimming took 7 bases from V and 7 from J, leaving 14 bases between them. Study-wide findings and caveats: Tissue-infiltrating T cells from skin or gut overlapped little with blood T cells. Later blood repertoires were often dominated by clones from the donor CD8+ memory compartment. TRB clonality was highly associated with recipient CMV seropositivity and reactivation.

The repertoire was sequenced with immunoSEQ multiplex PCR; TCRdb's copy has only in-frame clones and lacks some. This table holds under 40,000 clones, 75% to 95% found once. Cells defined as naive were viable CD3+CD4+ or CD3+CD8+ and CCR7+CD45RA+CD45RO-CD95-CD27+CD28+. The related graft donor's blood sample was taken on the day of bone marrow donation. On this clone: Antigen specificity is unknown.

The chain combines TRBV10-3 with TRBJ1-6; possible D gene TRBD1, 6 bases. Material for sequencing was naive CD4+ T cells sorted from blood. This receptor was obtained from a man between 25 and 39 years old in good health and a related stem cell transplant donor. The CDR3 spells CAITNRAENSPLHF. CDR3 nucleotide sequence: TGTGCCATCACAAACAGGGCCGAGAATTCACCCCTCCACTTT.